The sequence of this T cell receptor beta chain was determined in a study of T-cell reconstitution after alpha-beta-depleted transplantation in children. The CDR3 contains 15 residues. Per germline, CDR1 SGHAT and CDR2 FQNNGV. V lost 5 bases and J lost 1, with 12 bases in between. Preparation of the TCRbeta library used unique molecular identifiers. A single record per CDR3 protein comes from TCRdb applying MiXCR to the PCR reads. The sample shows some 500,000 distinct CDR3 sequences, less than 35% of them seen only once. The TCR originated in a human donor who donated a stem cell graft to a child with aplastic anemia. The source was PBMCs from the stem cell graft donor, collected from the stem cell graft. The chain has TRBV11-2 and TRBJ2-1; D might be TRBD1 (5 bases). The CDR3 protein is CASSLRTRSYNEQFF. As DNA, the CDR3 is TGTGCCAGCAGCCTGAGGACAAGATCCTACAATGAGCAGTTCTTC.